The 32 T cell receptor beta chains presented below share a single source sample, sequenced in a study of cytomegalovirus exposure and HLA in healthy donors. Amplification used 60 Vbeta primers and 13 Jbeta primers. Measured with immunoSEQ multiplex PCR; TCRdb has only the in-frame clones, and not every one. Among some 100,000 clones listed, 65% to 80% were seen once. Sequenced material: PBMCs. All receptors come from a woman aged 70 to 79 in good health and CMV-seropositive.

This chain links TRBV10-3 with TRBJ1-5; no reliable D call. CDR3 length equals 13 residues. V was shortened by 3 bases and J by 8 bases, with 11 bases between the two germline ends. CDR1 is ENHRY, CDR2 SYGVKD, per germline. The CDR3 nucleotides are TGTGCCATCAGTGATCAAACGGTGGAGCCCCAGCATTTT. Translating gives CAISDQTVEPQHF.

This clone turned up a few times. The chain couples TRBV11-2 to TRBJ2-3, with TRBD2 matching 7 bases. The length of the CDR3 is 16 residues. The germline V gene has CDR1 SGHAT and CDR2 FQNNGV. Losses at the gene ends were 5 bases for V and 5 bases for J; bases not matched to a gene: 13. Here the CDR3 reads CASSTSGAASVDTQYF. The CDR3 nucleotides read TGTGCCAGCAGCACGAGCGGGGCGGCCTCGGTAGATACGCAGTATTTT.

This chain connects TRBV7-9 to TRBJ1-5; TRBD1 is a possible D gene (5 bases). The CDR3 totals 16 residues. Germline values: CDR1 SEHNR, CDR2 FQNEAQ (reference sequence). The CDR3 DNA reads as TGTTCCTTTCTAATAATTGGGCAGGGTTTAAAGTGGCCCCAGCATTTT. Translating it yields CSFLIIGQGLKWPQHF. The whole variable domain, filled in from reference TRBV7-9 and TRBJ1-5, reads DTGVSQNPRHKITKRGQNVTFRCDPISEHNRLYWYRQTLGQGPEFLTYFQNEAQLEKSRLLSDRFSAERPKGSFSTLEIQRTEQGDSAMYLCSFLIIGQGLKWPQHFGDGTRLSIL.

The chain recombines TRBV5-1 with TRBJ2-7; 10 bases map to TRBD1. CDR1 and CDR2 from the germline V gene are SGHRS and YFSETQ. This CDR3 contains 15 residues. The V segment lost 2 bases and the J segment 5 bases; nucleotides outside the gene matches: 7. CDR3 amino acids: CASSFRGQGSNEQYF. As DNA, the CDR3 is TGCGCCAGCAGCTTCCGGGGACAGGGGTCCAACGAGCAGTACTTC.

This chain connects TRBV27 to TRBJ2-5; a weak D match, TRBD1 (5 bases). Germline values: CDR1 MNHEY, CDR2 SMNVEV (reference sequence). This CDR3 comprises 13 residues. V was trimmed by 6 bases and J by 4 bases, leaving 12 bases between them. CDR3 residues: CASREGVGETQYF. The CDR3 bases are TGTGCCAGCAGGGAAGGGGTCGGAGAGACCCAGTACTTC.

The chain carries TRBV28 and TRBJ1-2; D unclear. There are 11 residues in the CDR3. CDR1 MDHEN and CDR2 SYDVKM come from the germline V gene. Trimming left V 10 bases short and J 2 bases short, with 8 bases between. The CDR3 nucleotides are TGTGCCACGGTTCAAAACTATGGCTACACCTTC. This translates into CATVQNYGYTF.

This clone showed up just once. The chain couples TRBV5-6 to TRBJ2-2; a weak D match, TRBD2 (6 bases). This CDR3 contains 17 residues. Germline V lookup: CDR1 SGHDT, CDR2 YYEEEE. Trimming cost V 4 bases and J 0 bases, with 16 bases left between them. The CDR3: CASSLPGLLANTGELFF. For the CDR3, the DNA is TGTGCCAGCAGCCTCCCGGGACTGCTCGCGAACACCGGGGAGCTGTTTTTT. Supplemented by reference TRBV5-6 and TRBJ2-2, the full variable domain reads DAGVTQSPTHLIKTRGQQVTLRCSPKSGHDTVSWYQQALGQGPQFIFQYYEEEERQRGNFPDRFSGHQFPNYSSELNVNALLLGDSALYLCASSLPGLLANTGELFFGEGSRLTVL.

The chain links TRBV4-1 to TRBJ1-6; D is perhaps TRBD1 (5 bases). The germline V gene has CDR1 MGHRA and CDR2 YSYEKL. There are 19 residues in the CDR3. V lost 1 base and J 0 bases, leaving 16 bases between the germline ends. As DNA, the CDR3 is TGCGCCAGCAGCCAAGCCGGACGGGGGGGAAGCTCCTATAATTCACCCCTCCACTTT. It codes for CASSQAGRGGSSYNSPLHF.

The chain is built from TRBV9 and TRBJ2-2; no clear D gene. CDR1 and CDR2 (germline): SGDLS, YYNGEE. Trimming stripped 0 bases from V and 0 bases from J, with 9 bases between. CDR3 size: 16 residues. CDR3 region: CASSVVAESNTGELFF. The CDR3 DNA sequence: TGTGCCAGCAGCGTAGTGGCGGAGTCGAACACCGGGGAGCTGTTTTTT.

The rearrangement joins TRBV10-3 to TRBJ2-3; 12 bases are shared with TRBD2. This CDR3 region has 15 residues. Trimming took 6 bases from V and 6 from J; bases not matched to a gene: 7. Per the germline V gene, CDR1 is ENHRY and CDR2 is SYGVKD. The CDR3 loop reads CAIRRTSGERDTQYF. For the CDR3, the DNA is TGTGCCATCAGGCGGACTAGCGGGGAAAGGGATACGCAGTATTTT.

The chain has TRBV5-1 and TRBJ1-6, with 9 bases identical to TRBD1. The V and J ends lost 4 bases and 1 base, in that order; junction bases with no gene match: 6. The CDR3 is made up of 17 amino acids. In germline, CDR1 is SGHRS, CDR2 YFSETQ. The CDR3 is CASSPGQGGSYNSPLHF. Written as DNA, the CDR3 is TGCGCCAGCAGCCCGGGACAGGGTGGTTCCTATAATTCACCCCTCCACTTT.

This clone was picked up a small number of times. This chain links TRBV6-1 with TRBJ1-5; 10 bases are shared with TRBD1. CDR3 length: 14 amino acids. Germline lookup yields CDR1 MNHNS and CDR2 SASEGT. V shed 4 bases and J 7 bases; nucleotides not matched to a gene: 4. Here the CDR3 DNA reads TGTGCCAGCAGTGGACAGGGGGCGGGGCAGCCCCAGCATTTT. Translated: CASSGQGAGQPQHF.

The chain is built from TRBV5-1 and TRBJ2-7, with D uncertain. V was cut by 4 bases and J by 4 bases, with 15 bases left in between. Germline lookup yields CDR1 SGHRS and CDR2 YFSETQ. The CDR3 is made up of 14 amino acids. CDR3 in amino acids: CASSLSAPTYEQYF. For the CDR3, the DNA is TGCGCCAGCAGCCTCTCCGCGCCCACGTACGAGCAGTACTTC.

The chain carries TRBV27 and TRBJ2-3; 13 bases align to TRBD2. This CDR3 is 17 amino acids long. Germline lookup yields CDR1 MNHEY and CDR2 SMNVEV (reference sequence). V lost 4 bases, J lost 2 bases, and 6 bases stayed unmatched. CDR3 in DNA: TGTGCCAGCAGTTCAAGACTAGCGGGGGGAAACACAGATACGCAGTATTTT. Amino acids: CASSSRLAGGNTDTQYF.

The V and J genes are TRBV9 and TRBJ2-2, with D uncertain. V was cut by 4 bases and J by 0 bases, with 7 bases left in between. This CDR3 has 14 residues. Looked up from germline, CDR1 is SGDLS and CDR2 is YYNGEE. CDR3 nucleotides: TGTGCCAGCAGCTCCCGTACGAACACCGGGGAGCTGTTTTTT. Residues: CASSSRTNTGELFF.

The CDR3 region is CASSDTSPLHF. CDR3 coding DNA: TGTGCCAGCAGTGACACATCACCCCTCCACTTT. The V gene is TRBV6-1, the J gene TRBJ1-6; D is uncertain. Germline loops: CDR1 MNHNS, CDR2 SASEGT. This CDR3 has 11 residues. Trimming removed 3 bases at V and 10 bases at J, with 4 bases between.

This rearrangement joins TRBV9 to TRBJ2-7, with 16 bases that match TRBD2. Germline V gene sequence: CDR1 SGDLS, CDR2 YYNGEE. CDR3 length: 18 residues. V gave up 2 bases and J gave up 2 bases; unmatched junction bases: 7. The CDR3 sequence is CASSVFGTSGGETYEQYF. Written as DNA, the CDR3 is TGTGCCAGCAGCGTTTTTGGGACTAGCGGGGGGGAGACCTACGAGCAGTACTTC.

This clone was counted between two and nine times. At one end, the junction sequence differs from germline, possibly due to a read error. The J gene is TRBJ2-1, the V gene TRBV5-4; the D gene is possibly TRBD2 (6 bases). The length of the CDR3 is 16 residues. Germline V gene data show CDR1 as SGHNT and CDR2 as YYREEE (reference sequence). In DNA, the CDR3 is TGTGCCAGCAGATTGGGGCGGGACTCTAGTTACAATGAGCAGTTCTTC. Translated: CASRLGRDSSYNEQFF.

The rearrangement uses TRBV4-1 and TRBJ2-7, with 7 bases matching TRBD1. V gave up 4 bases and J gave up 5 bases; unmatched junction bases: 11. The CDR3 is 15 amino acids. CDR1 MGHRA and CDR2 YSYEKL come from the germline V gene. The CDR3 sequence is CASSLGTERGNEQYF. As DNA, the CDR3 is TGCGCCAGCAGCCTTGGGACAGAAAGGGGTAACGAGCAGTACTTC.

The rearrangement joins TRBV6-5 to TRBJ2-7, with 7 bases identical to TRBD1. Germline CDR1 MNHEY, CDR2 SVGAGI. The CDR3 totals 16 residues. J was trimmed by 3 bases and V by 4 bases; bases with no gene match: 12. The CDR3 region is CASSFQTGPISYEQYF. In nucleotides, the CDR3 is TGTGCCAGCAGTTTCCAGACAGGGCCGATCAGCTACGAGCAGTACTTC.

J is TRBJ1-2 and V is TRBV7-3; tentatively, D is TRBD1 (6 bases). This CDR3 is 17 amino acids long. Trimming left V 5 bases short and J 6 bases short, with 25 bases between. Germline V gene lookup returns CDR1 SGHTA and CDR2 FQGTGA. The CDR3 here is CASSRTSIRGVGDGYTF. The CDR3 nucleotides read TGTGCCAGCAGCCGAACGTCCATCAGGGGAGTTGGAGATGGCTACACCTTC.

The rearrangement uses TRBV7-8 and TRBJ1-6; D is possibly TRBD1 (5 bases). Trimming cost V 0 bases and J 9 bases, with 18 bases left between them. The length of the CDR3 is 17 residues. CDR1 and CDR2 from the germline V gene are SGHVS and FQNEAQ. The CDR3 nucleotides are TGTGCCAGCAGCTTAGCCCCTCCCTGGGGGGGTGGTTCACCCCTCCACTTT. Translated, it gives CASSLAPPWGGGSPLHF.

In its sample, this clone was seen a few times. This chain joins TRBV5-1 and TRBJ2-5, with D possibly being TRBD2 (5 bases). Germline V gene data show CDR1 as SGHRS and CDR2 as YFSETQ. Between the trimmed V and J ends, which lost 1 base and 5 bases, there was a span of 12 bases. The CDR3 runs 14 residues. The CDR3 DNA follows: TGCGCCAGCAGCTTGTTTCCTACGGGGGAGACCCAGTACTTC. This translates into CASSLFPTGETQYF.

This clone has just a few counts. The V gene is TRBV18, the J gene TRBJ1-2; TRBD1 aligns across 7 bases. The V and J ends lost 5 bases and 8 bases, in that order; junction bases with no gene match: 14. Germline values: CDR1 KGHSH, CDR2 LQKENI. CDR3 length: 15 amino acids. CDR3 loop: CASSTGTAEVGGYTF. The DNA for the CDR3 is TGTGCCAGCTCAACCGGGACAGCCGAAGTTGGCGGCTACACCTTC.

This clone has only a few counts. This rearrangement joins TRBV7-9 to TRBJ2-4; 7 bases map to TRBD2. Germline V CDR1 and CDR2: SEHNR, FQNEAQ (reference sequence). J gave up 6 bases and V 3 bases, and 14 bases lay outside the gene matches. This CDR3 is built from 17 residues. The CDR3 reads CASSFGSTAGTGNIQYF. Written as DNA, the CDR3 is TGTGCCAGCAGCTTCGGGTCTACAGCGGGGACGGGAAACATTCAGTACTTC. Together with reference TRBV7-9 and TRBJ2-4, the CDR3 gives the full variable domain: DTGVSQNPRHKITKRGQNVTFRCDPISEHNRLYWYRQTLGQGPEFLTYFQNEAQLEKSRLLSDRFSAERPKGSFSTLEIQRTEQGDSAMYLCASSFGSTAGTGNIQYFGAGTRLSVL.

This clone was observed a few times. The chain links TRBV6-1 to TRBJ1-6, with TRBD1 identical over 7 bases. The CDR3 contains 15 residues. CDR1 and CDR2 from the germline V gene are MNHNS and SASEGT. J gave up 6 bases and V 2 bases, and 4 bases lay outside the gene matches. CDR3 region: CASSERTGGNSPLHF. DNA for the CDR3: TGTGCCAGCAGTGAACGGACAGGTGGTAATTCACCCCTCCACTTT.

The rearrangement uses TRBV6-5 and TRBJ1-4; the match to TRBD1 covers 8 bases. Germline lookup yields CDR1 MNHEY and CDR2 SVGAGI. With V trimmed by 6 bases and J by 8 bases, 11 bases remained unmatched. CDR3 length: 15 amino acids. This CDR3 is CASRSLRGPREKLFF. The CDR3 nucleotides are TGTGCCAGCAGGTCTCTCAGGGGGCCTAGGGAAAAACTGTTTTTT.

This clone is a singleton in its sample. The gene calls are TRBV2 and TRBJ2-7; TRBD2 matches at 7 bases. CDR1 is SNHLY, CDR2 FYNNEI, per germline. The CDR3 loop spans 16 amino acids. V shed 3 bases, J shed 3 bases, and the junction held 11 bases outside the gene matches. CDR3 region: CASSDWTGGGGYEQYF. The CDR3 DNA is TGTGCCAGCAGTGATTGGACGGGAGGTGGGGGCTACGAGCAGTACTTC.

This clone was counted a single time. The chain carries TRBV5-1 and TRBJ2-3; 8 positions match TRBD2. Germline V gene lookup returns CDR1 SGHRS and CDR2 YFSETQ. V shed 0 bases, J shed 2 bases, and the junction held 11 bases outside the gene matches. The CDR3 spans 18 residues. The chain's CDR3 is CASSLGGGLGVPTDTQYF. The CDR3 DNA reads as TGCGCCAGCAGCTTGGGAGGGGGACTAGGGGTCCCCACAGATACGCAGTATTTT.

The J gene is TRBJ2-1, the V gene TRBV7-8, with TRBD2 matching 15 bases. Losses at the gene ends were 5 bases for V and 7 bases for J; bases not matched to a gene: 15. The CDR3 is 19 amino acids. Germline V gene data show CDR1 as SGHVS and CDR2 as FQNEAQ. CDR3 in amino acids: CASSPEGLAGGPGLNEQFF. DNA of the CDR3: TGTGCCAGCAGCCCCGAGGGACTAGCGGGAGGCCCCGGCTTAAATGAGCAGTTCTTC.

This clone showed up many times. One junction end disagrees with the germline gene, perhaps due to a read error. J is TRBJ1-1 and V is TRBV6-4, with a weak D call TRBD1 (6 bases). CDR1 and CDR2 from the germline V gene are MRHNA and SNTAGT. This CDR3 is 16 amino acids long. As DNA, the CDR3 is TGTGCCAGCAGCACCTACAGGGAGCCCATGAACAGTGAAGCTTTCTTT. Its translation: CASSTYREPMNSEAFF.

The chain joins TRBV7-9 to TRBJ1-2; D is possibly TRBD1 (6 bases). Trimming pared 3 bases from V and 7 bases from J, leaving 15 bases between. The CDR3 is 14 residues long. Germline V gene data show CDR1 as SEHNR and CDR2 as FQNEAQ (reference sequence). This CDR3 is CASSFTGFVGGYTF. CDR3 nucleotides: TGTGCCAGCAGCTTTACAGGGTTCGTAGGTGGCTACACCTTC.